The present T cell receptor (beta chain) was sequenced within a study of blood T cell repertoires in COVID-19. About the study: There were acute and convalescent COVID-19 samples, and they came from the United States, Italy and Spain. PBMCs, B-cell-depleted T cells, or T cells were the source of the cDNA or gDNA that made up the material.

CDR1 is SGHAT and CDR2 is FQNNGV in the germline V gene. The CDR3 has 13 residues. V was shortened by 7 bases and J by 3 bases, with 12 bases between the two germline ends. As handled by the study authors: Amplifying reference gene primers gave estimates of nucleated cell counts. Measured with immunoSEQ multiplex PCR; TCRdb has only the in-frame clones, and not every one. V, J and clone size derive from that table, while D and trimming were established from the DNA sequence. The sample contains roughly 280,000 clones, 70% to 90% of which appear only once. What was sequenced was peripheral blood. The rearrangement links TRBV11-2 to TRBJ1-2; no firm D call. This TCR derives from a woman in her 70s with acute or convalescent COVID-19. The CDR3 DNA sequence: TGTGCCAGCACTCCCTGGAGGGACTATGGCTACACCTTC. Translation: CASTPWRDYGYTF.